The T cell receptor (beta chain) under discussion was sequenced for a study of human T cells and chemical hapten exposure. The sample's time point: pre-sensitization, week 0. As for treatment: therapeutic diphenylcyclopropenone sensitization with weekly scalp DPC. This CDR3 is built from 14 residues. CDR1 DFQATT and CDR2 SNEGSKA come from the germline V gene (reference sequence). Trimming removed 7 bases from V and 5 bases from J; junction bases left unmatched: 11. This clonotype was observed a handful of times. Its antigen is unknown. Whole-study findings and limits: The number of TCRs over 1 in 1000 frequency stayed unchanged after DPC.

TCRdb reprocessed the RACE reads via MiXCR and lists one record per CDR3 protein. Of over 300,000 distinct CDR3 sequences listed, more than 4.5% were seen once; the top ten hold 2% to 3%. The TCR comes from a woman aged 45-59 years with alopecia areata. Some clones in this sample may be carry-over from other donors' samples. The chain combines TRBV20-1 with TRBJ2-1, with 7 bases identical to TRBD2. The sample in question was whole blood, obtained in connection with sensitization to the hapten diphenylcyclopropenone (DPC). CDR3 sequence reads: CSVPRTRANNEQFF. The CDR3 DNA follows: TGCAGTGTCCCAAGGACTAGGGCAAACAATGAGCAGTTCTTC.